The clone carrying this TCR beta chain appeared a few times. What it recognizes is unknown. Cells sorted by CD45RO/CCR7/CD25/CD127/CD95/CD27 comprised CD4+ naive, central memory, regulatory and stem cell-like memory cells. These data originate in a study of beta chain features in type 1 diabetes. Germline V lookup: CDR1 SGHTA, CDR2 FQGNSA. V lost 0 bases, J lost 6 bases, and 12 bases lay in between. The CDR3 extends over 15 amino acids. What was sequenced were expressed TCRB transcripts, since all of the isolated RNA had been reverse transcribed. This table comes from immunoSEQ multiplex PCR, and its TCRdb copy is limited to in-frame clones, with some not included. The data hold about 320,000 clones, with around 13% observed a single time. Study-level points and caveats: All four CD4+ subsets from Type 1 diabetes patients carried moderately but significantly shorter TCRB CDR3s. Highly expressing activated T cells could be over-counted with a cDNA template. Relative to healthy donors, patients appeared to have naive, central memory and Treg TCRB repertoires that were more similar.

The chain couples TRBV7-2 to TRBJ2-1, with D possibly called TRBD1 or TRBD2 (5 bases each). This sequence was found in a man aged 25-40 years in good health. Source material: central memory CD4+ T cells from blood. The CDR3 protein is CASSLALGAGNEQFF. CDR3 nucleotides: TGTGCCAGCAGCTTAGCTTTAGGGGCGGGCAATGAGCAGTTCTTC.